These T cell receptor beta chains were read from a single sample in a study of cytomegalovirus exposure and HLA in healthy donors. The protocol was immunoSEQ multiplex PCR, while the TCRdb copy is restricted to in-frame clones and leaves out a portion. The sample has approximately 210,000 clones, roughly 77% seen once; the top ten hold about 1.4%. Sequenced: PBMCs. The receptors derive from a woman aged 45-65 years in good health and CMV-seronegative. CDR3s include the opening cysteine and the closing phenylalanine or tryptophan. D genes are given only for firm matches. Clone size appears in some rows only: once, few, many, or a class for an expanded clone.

cdr3_nt: TGTGCCAGCAGCACCAAACAGGGGGTGATCTACGAGCAGTACTTC; cdr3_aa: CASSTKQGVIYEQYF; d_call: TRBD1; v_call: TRBV5-4; clone_size: .; j_call: TRBJ2-7
cdr3_nt: TGTGCCAGCAGCGGGGACAGGGGAAGTATGGGGTTCTTC; cdr3_aa: CASSGDRGSMGFF; d_call: TRBD1; v_call: TRBV7-9; clone_size: .; j_call: TRBJ2-1
cdr3_nt: TGCGCCAGCAGCCAAGATAGGTCAGGGGTAGCGAACACCGGGGAGCTGTTTTTT; cdr3_aa: CASSQDRSGVANTGELFF; d_call: .; v_call: TRBV4-3; clone_size: .; j_call: TRBJ2-2
cdr3_nt: TGCGCCAGCAGCTACGGTCAGAACACTGAAGCTTTCTTT; cdr3_aa: CASSYGQNTEAFF; d_call: .; v_call: TRBV4-1; clone_size: few; j_call: TRBJ1-1
cdr3_nt: TGTGCCAGCAGCGCCGGGTCAGCCTACGAGCAGTACTTC; cdr3_aa: CASSAGSAYEQYF; d_call: .; v_call: TRBV21-1; clone_size: once; j_call: TRBJ2-7
cdr3_nt: TGTGCCAGCAGGGAGGGTATGAACACTGAAGCTTTCTTT; cdr3_aa: CASREGMNTEAFF; d_call: .; v_call: TRBV5-5; clone_size: .; j_call: TRBJ1-1
cdr3_nt: TGTGCCAGCAGTGAAATAGATAGAAAGGGAGGGGTTGAGTTCTTC; cdr3_aa: CASSEIDRKGGVEFF; d_call: TRBD2; v_call: TRBV2; clone_size: .; j_call: TRBJ2-1
cdr3_nt: TGTGCCAGCAGTTTGGGACAGATGAACACTGAAGCTTTCTTT; cdr3_aa: CASSLGQMNTEAFF; d_call: TRBD1; v_call: TRBV27; clone_size: .; j_call: TRBJ1-1
cdr3_nt: TGCGCCAGCAGCTTCCACGGGATGAGAAACCAAGAGACCCAGTACTTC; cdr3_aa: CASSFHGMRNQETQYF; d_call: .; v_call: TRBV5-1; clone_size: .; j_call: TRBJ2-5
cdr3_nt: TGTGCCAGCAGCAGTAACTACGAGCAGTACTTC; cdr3_aa: CASSSNYEQYF; d_call: .; v_call: TRBV2; clone_size: .; j_call: TRBJ2-7
cdr3_nt: TGTGCCAGCAGTTTCTTACAAGTTGGCCGGACTAGCGTCCACGAGCAGTACTTC; cdr3_aa: CASSFLQVGRTSVHEQYF; d_call: TRBD2; v_call: TRBV27; clone_size: few; j_call: TRBJ2-7
cdr3_nt: TGTGCCAGTACTAATTGGGTTACTAGCGGCTCCTACAATGAGCAGTTCTTC; cdr3_aa: CASTNWVTSGSYNEQFF; d_call: TRBD2; v_call: TRBV19; clone_size: .; j_call: TRBJ2-1
cdr3_nt: TGTGCCAGCAGCTCCGGGAGTCTGTATGGCTACACCTTC; cdr3_aa: CASSSGSLYGYTF; d_call: .; v_call: TRBV5-4; clone_size: .; j_call: TRBJ1-2
cdr3_nt: TGCGCCAGCAGCCGGGGACAGGGAATCTATGGCTACACCTTC; cdr3_aa: CASSRGQGIYGYTF; d_call: TRBD1; v_call: TRBV4-3; clone_size: .; j_call: TRBJ1-2
cdr3_nt: TGTGCCAGCAGCCCGGGGGGGGTTGCCGGGGAGCTGTTTTTT; cdr3_aa: CASSPGGVAGELFF; d_call: TRBD2; v_call: TRBV9; clone_size: .; j_call: TRBJ2-2
cdr3_nt: TGTGCCACCAGTAAACTAGCGGGGGGGCCAGAACACACGGCAGATACGCAGTATTTT; cdr3_aa: CATSKLAGGPEHTADTQYF; d_call: TRBD2; v_call: TRBV15; clone_size: .; j_call: TRBJ2-3